Within the sample, the clone carrying this T cell receptor (beta chain) is large. Its antigen is unknown. Memory CD4+ T cells were sorted as CD4+CD45RO+CD25- cells. This CDR3 spans 16 amino acids. Trimming cost V 6 bases and J 6 bases; bases outside gene matches: 12. Germline CDR1 reads DFQATT; CDR2 reads SNEGSKA (reference sequence). Semi-nested PCR with Nested Universal Primer A followed constant-region reverse priming of full-length variable regions. TCRdb analysed the 5' RACE reads with MiXCR anew, one entry per CDR3 protein. Of approximately 8,800 distinct CDR3 sequences in the sample, 35% to 45% were seen once. Findings and limits, study-wide: Greatest tumor Treg TCR overlap was with tumor naive CD4+ cells. Tumor memory CD4+ T cell TCR gene usage was found to cluster with blood and lymph node memory CD4+ cells and with lymph node naive CD4+ cells.

The clonotype comes from a female donor with breast cancer. The chain combines TRBV20-1 with TRBJ2-1, with TRBD2 matching 12 bases. What was sequenced was tumor-infiltrating memory CD4+ T cells sorted from the breast tumor. Specified subset: memory CD4+ T cells, CD4+CD45RO+CD25-. CDR3: CSAMGLAGSDGNEQFF. CDR3 DNA: TGCAGTGCCATGGGACTAGCGGGCTCTGACGGCAATGAGCAGTTCTTC.